Below are 8 T cell receptor beta chains sequenced from a single sample in a study of T cell responses to AZD1222 COVID-19 vaccine. The method was immunoSEQ multiplex PCR; TCRdb's version includes in-frame clones alone and lacks a portion of them. Of under 50,000 clones listed, over 75% were seen once; the top ten hold about 5.4%. This specimen consisted of peripheral blood, obtained 28 days after the second AZD1222 dose. Receptors originate from an adult who received the AZD1222 COVID-19 vaccine.

The chain is built from TRBV28 and TRBJ2-1; possibly TRBD1 for D (6 bases). With 6 bases removed from V and 0 bases from J, the gap between germline ends came to 12 bases. This CDR3 is 15 amino acids long. The germline gives CDR1 MDHEN, CDR2 SYDVKM. The CDR3 region is CASSQGGSSYNEQFF. The CDR3 DNA follows: TGTGCCAGCAGCCAAGGGGGAAGCTCCTACAATGAGCAGTTCTTC.

The chain is built from TRBV19 and TRBJ2-5; TRBD1 matches 7 bases. Trimming removed 9 bases from V and 2 bases from J; junction bases left unmatched: 15. Per germline, CDR1 LNHDA and CDR2 SQIVND (reference sequence). The CDR3 has 16 amino acids. The CDR3 spells CASSWRSWDRQETQYF. The CDR3 nucleotides are TGTGCCAGCAGTTGGCGCTCCTGGGACAGACAAGAGACCCAGTACTTC.

Here the CDR3 reads CASSEPSRHSYEQYF. The CDR3 DNA reads TGTGCCAGCAGTGAACCCTCCAGGCACTCCTACGAGCAGTACTTC. J is TRBJ2-7 and V is TRBV6-1; D ambiguous. Trimming cost V 2 bases and J 0 bases, with 11 bases left between them. The CDR3 spans 15 residues. Per germline, CDR1 MNHNS and CDR2 SASEGT.

The rearrangement joins TRBV6-2 or TRBV6-3 to TRBJ1-1; 12 bases map to TRBD1. The CDR3 totals 16 residues. The ends lost 2 bases at V and 5 bases at J; junction bases unmatched: 6. Germline lookup yields CDR1 MNHEY and CDR2 SVGEGT. CDR3 loop: CASSYMGQGAGTEAFF. The CDR3 bases are TGTGCCAGCAGTTACATGGGACAGGGGGCAGGAACTGAAGCTTTCTTT.

The gene calls are TRBV29-1 and TRBJ2-7; D perhaps matches TRBD1 (6 bases). Trimming stripped 5 bases from V and 9 bases from J, with 14 bases between. The CDR3 extends over 11 amino acids. The germline V gene has CDR1 SQVTM and CDR2 ANQGSEA. CDR3 loop: CSVNTGSWQYF. The CDR3 DNA reads TGCAGCGTTAATACAGGGAGTTGGCAGTACTTC.

This clone was seen just once. This chain joins TRBV7-2 and TRBJ2-7, with 9 bases lining up with TRBD1. From germline, CDR1 is SGHTA and CDR2 FQGNSA. V lost 4 bases, J lost 4 bases, and 2 bases stayed unmatched. The CDR3 is made up of 13 amino acids. DNA for the CDR3: TGTGCCAGCAGCTCGACAGGGGGGTACGAGCAGTACTTC. Amino acids: CASSSTGGYEQYF. Together with reference TRBV7-2 and TRBJ2-7, the CDR3 gives the full variable domain: GAGVSQSPSNKVTEKGKDVELRCDPISGHTALYWYRQSLGQGLEFLIYFQGNSAPDKSGLPSDRFSAERTGGSVSTLTIQRTQQEDSAVYLCASSSTGGYEQYFGPGTRLTVT.

The genes are TRBV4-3 and TRBJ1-2; 8 bases agree with TRBD1. CDR3 length: 16 amino acids. After removal of 0 bases from V and 2 bases from J, the junction contained 5 bases not matched to a gene. CDR1 LGHNA and CDR2 YSLEER come from the germline V gene. CDR3 nucleotides: TGCGCCAGCAGCCAAGATGAAAGACAGGGGAACTATGGCTACACCTTC. Translation: CASSQDERQGNYGYTF.

The genes are TRBV7-8 and TRBJ2-3, with 7 positions matching TRBD2. The CDR3 loop spans 14 amino acids. Losses at the gene ends were 4 bases for V and 5 bases for J; bases not matched to a gene: 6. Germline CDR1 reads SGHVS; CDR2 reads FQNEAQ. As DNA, the CDR3 is TGTGCCAGCAGCTCCGGGACTACCATAGATACGCAGTATTTT. It is translated as CASSSGTTIDTQYF.